This record looks at one TCR beta chain sequence and its context. This sample stems from a study of blood T cells in healthy people across ages. With a J-beta primer mix and a sample-barcoded 5' primer, a second PCR ran about 7 to 12 cycles. TCRdb re-called the 5' RACE reads through MiXCR, storing one row per CDR3 protein. Of roughly 800,000 distinct CDR3 sequences listed, roughly 64% were seen once; the top ten hold 20% to 25%. The CDR3 runs to 16 residues. V trimming: 2 bases; J trimming: 8 bases; junction bases outside the gene matches: 6. Material for sequencing was blood. This receptor was obtained from a man aged 30 to 39 in good health. The chain couples TRBV12-3 or TRBV12-4 to TRBJ1-6, with 10 bases matching TRBD1. CDR3 nucleotides: TGTGCCAGCAGTTTAAGGATCGGGACAGGGGATTCACCCCTCCACTTT. It encodes CASSLRIGTGDSPLHF.